These T cell receptor beta chains were read from a single sample in a study of shared clonotypes between healthy human individuals. Sequencing was performed with immunoSEQ multiplex PCR; in TCRdb, only in-frame clones are kept and a portion is missing. The profile shows about 490,000 clones, less than 80% of them singletons. Material: PBMCs. These receptors were taken from a woman aged 40 to 55 in good health. Some clones in this sample may be carry-over from other donors' samples. Both conserved end residues are part of each CDR3. D genes are given only for firm matches. The size entry is marked missing in some rows and otherwise reads once, few, many or a size class.

v_gene	j_gene	d_gene	abundance	CDR3nt	CDR3aa
TRBV19	TRBJ1-5	.	few	TGTGCCAGCAGCCTGGGTGGTGGCAATCAGCCCCAGCATTTT	CASSLGGGNQPQHF
TRBV10-3	TRBJ2-7	.	.	TGTGCCATCAGTGATTTCACTACAGCTGGGAACGAGCAGTACTTC	CAISDFTTAGNEQYF
TRBV2	TRBJ1-3	TRBD1	.	TGTGCCAGCAGTCCGCGGACAGGGAGAGGAAACACCATATATTTT	CASSPRTGRGNTIYF
TRBV30	TRBJ2-7	TRBD1	.	TGTGCCTGGAGCCCCCTGCGAGCGGAACCCACAGGGGAGTACTTC	CAWSPLRAEPTGEYF
TRBV4-3	TRBJ2-1	.	.	TGCGCCAGCAGCCAAGATCATAGGCAGTCCTACAATGAGCAGTTCTTC	CASSQDHRQSYNEQFF
TRBV6-1	TRBJ1-5	.	once	TGTGCCAGCAGTTCCAGTAGGAGCAATCAGCCCCAGCATTTT	CASSSSRSNQPQHF
TRBV4-2	TRBJ2-1	.	.	TGTGCCAGCAGCCAAGCCGAGGAGGACAAGAACAATGAGCAGTTCTTC	CASSQAEEDKNNEQFF
TRBV7-2	TRBJ2-4	TRBD1	many	TGTGCCAGCAGCCCGGCTTATGGACTTTTAGGACAGGGCGGAGACATTCAGTACTTC	CASSPAYGLLGQGGDIQYF
TRBV2	TRBJ1-2	.	.	TGTGCCAGCAGTGAAGGCCTAAACTATGGCTACACCTTC	CASSEGLNYGYTF
TRBV19	TRBJ1-2	TRBD1	.	TGTGCCAGTAGTATCGCAGCAGGGGGACGTGGCTACACCTTC	CASSIAAGGRGYTF
TRBV11-3	TRBJ2-2	.	.	TGTGCCAGCAGCCAGCGCAGCACGGAGCTGTTTTTT	CASSQRSTELFF
TRBV2	TRBJ2-5	.	.	TGTGCCAGCAGTGATTCAGAGCTGGAGACCCAGTACTTC	CASSDSELETQYF
TRBV6-5	TRBJ1-2	TRBD1	.	TGTGCCAGCAGTTACCCGACAGGGGGAGGCTACACCTTC	CASSYPTGGGYTF
TRBV2	TRBJ2-7	TRBD1	many	TGTGCCAGCAGAGAGACAGGGGGTTTATACGAGCAGTACTTC	CASRETGGLYEQYF
TRBV13	TRBJ1-4	.	.	TGTGCCAGCAGCTTGCGCAGGGACGGCGAAAAACTGTTTTTT	CASSLRRDGEKLFF
TRBV6-1	TRBJ1-1	.	.	TGTGCCAGCTGGGGGGAGACTGAAGCTTTCTTT	CASWGETEAFF
TRBV6-4	TRBJ2-1	TRBD2	.	TGTGCCAGCAGTGACTCGGCGGGAGGGCCGAATGAGCAGTTCTTC	CASSDSAGGPNEQFF
TRBV29-1	TRBJ1-5	.	.	TGCAGCGCCGGTGGGGGCAGGAGTTCCAGCAATCAGCCCAAGCATTTT	CSAGGGRSSSNQPKHF
TRBV12-5	TRBJ2-3	.	.	TGTGCTAGTGGTTTGCCATCGGAGAACCCAATTAGCACAGATACGCAGTATTTT	CASGLPSENPISTDTQYF
TRBV5-1	TRBJ2-1	TRBD2	.	TGCGCCAGCAGCTTTCGACTAGCGGGAAGTACGAATGAGCAGTTCTTC	CASSFRLAGSTNEQFF
TRBV21-1	TRBJ2-1	.	.	TGTGCCAAATACAATGAGCAGTTCTTC	CAKYNEQFF
TRBV15	TRBJ2-1	.	.	TGTGCCACCAAGTTTTGGGGGACGGATGAGCAGTTCTTC	CATKFWGTDEQFF
TRBV29-1	TRBJ2-1	.	.	TGCAGCGTTGAAGATTCGGGTAGCTCCCTTTACAATGAGCAGTTCTTC	CSVEDSGSSLYNEQFF
TRBV7-2	TRBJ2-3	TRBD2	.	TGTGCCAGCAGCTCCGGTGTGGCGGGAGGGGGAACAGATACGCAGTATTTT	CASSSGVAGGGTDTQYF
TRBV5-6	TRBJ2-1	.	.	TGTGCCAGCAGTGACCTGAGCTCCTACAATGAGCAGTTCTTC	CASSDLSSYNEQFF
TRBV19	TRBJ1-2	.	few	TGTGCCAGTAGAGTAGGGCCAGACTATGGCTACACCTTC	CASRVGPDYGYTF
TRBV19	TRBJ2-3	.	once	TGTGCCAGTAGAGGCCTAGGGGATACGCAGTATTTT	CASRGLGDTQYF
TRBV6-6	TRBJ2-6	.	.	TGTGCCAGCAGTTACGCTGGGGCCAACGTCCTGACTTTC	CASSYAGANVLTF
TRBV19	TRBJ1-2	.	.	TGTGCCAGTACCCAGACGCAAAACAGCTATGGCTACACCTTC	CASTQTQNSYGYTF
TRBV7-2	TRBJ2-4	TRBD2	few	TGTGCCAGCAGCTTAGCATTGGTCGCTAGCGGGAGTAGTCGGGTTCAGTACTTC	CASSLALVASGSSRVQYF
TRBV5-1	TRBJ2-1	.	.	TGCGCCAGCAGCTTGGACAGGGCCGAATACAATGAGCAGTTCTTC	CASSLDRAEYNEQFF
TRBV11-2	TRBJ1-3	.	.	TGTGCCAGCAGCTTAGCGGGCGGAGGCTCTGGAAACACCATATATTTT	CASSLAGGGSGNTIYF
TRBV28	TRBJ1-4	.	.	TGTGCCAGCAGTCGAACAGGGCGGTGGGAAAAACTGTTTTTT	CASSRTGRWEKLFF
TRBV10-3	TRBJ2-1	.	.	TGTGCCATCAGTGAGGCTTACAATGAGCAGTTCTTC	CAISEAYNEQFF
TRBV5-4	TRBJ2-5	.	once	TGTGCCAGCAGTTCTATAGGGTCCCTAGAGACCCAGTACTTC	CASSSIGSLETQYF
TRBV29-1	TRBJ2-5	.	.	TGCAGCGTTCCCCGGCCAGGAGGCGGCATAGAGACCCAGTACTTC	CSVPRPGGGIETQYF
TRBV29-1	TRBJ2-1	.	.	TGCAGCGTTGATTCGGGCGGGCTCTCCTACAATGAGCAGTTCTTC	CSVDSGGLSYNEQFF
TRBV6-4	TRBJ2-3	.	many	TGTGCCAGCAGTGACGGGCTAGCCAGCACAGATACGCAGTATTTT	CASSDGLASTDTQYF
TRBV14	TRBJ2-5	.	few	TGTGCCAGCTCCATGTATGGGGGGGAGACCCAGTACTTC	CASSMYGGETQYF
TRBV6-1	TRBJ2-1	.	.	TGTGCCAGCAGTGAATTTCAAGAGCAGTTCTTC	CASSEFQEQFF
TRBV9	TRBJ2-5	TRBD2	.	TGTGCCAGCAGCGCCCCGGGACTAGGGGCGGAGACCCAGTACTTC	CASSAPGLGAETQYF
TRBV5-1	TRBJ2-3	TRBD1	.	TGCGCCAGCAGCTTACTCACAGGGGAAACAGATACGCAGTATTTT	CASSLLTGETDTQYF